The next 32 T cell receptor beta chains were all read from a single sample in a study of T cell responses to AZD1222 COVID-19 vaccine. Assay: immunoSEQ multiplex PCR; the TCRdb copy retains only in-frame clones and omits some. The sample lists about 130,000 clones; roughly 82% were seen once. Sequenced material: peripheral blood, taken on day 0 of AZD1222 vaccination. The receptors originated from an adult in good health.

The chain employs TRBV11-3 and TRBJ2-5, with D maybe TRBD1 (5 bases). Per the germline V gene, CDR1 is SGHNT and CDR2 is YENEEA. The CDR3 is made up of 13 amino acids. V lost 1 base and J lost 4, with 7 bases in between. CDR3 residues: CASSLGQRETQYF. Here the CDR3 DNA reads TGTGCCAGCAGCTTAGGACAGCGAGAGACCCAGTACTTC.

A few counts support this clone. This chain joins TRBV18 and TRBJ1-2; D is possibly TRBD1 (6 bases). The length of the CDR3 is 18 residues. Trimming took 1 base from V and 1 from J, leaving 19 bases between them. Per germline, CDR1 KGHSH and CDR2 LQKENI. The CDR3 nucleotides read TGTGCCAGCTCACCACTACAAGCCCAGGGGACCCTTAACTATGGCTACACCTTC. Translation gives CASSPLQAQGTLNYGYTF.

In nucleotides, the CDR3 is TGTGCCACCAGTGACCCCAGACCGGGGGGCGAGCAGTACTTC. Translating it yields CATSDPRPGGEQYF. The genes are TRBV24-1 and TRBJ2-7; 7 bases map to TRBD2. This CDR3 has 14 amino acids. J gave up 6 bases and V 4 bases, and 8 bases lay outside the gene matches. Looked up from germline, CDR1 is KGHDR and CDR2 is SFDVKD.

The rearrangement links TRBV7-2 to TRBJ1-5; D might be TRBD1 (6 bases). The V and J ends lost 0 bases and 4 bases respectively, with 10 bases between them. Germline CDR1 reads SGHTA; CDR2 reads FQGNSA. This CDR3 has 15 residues. The CDR3 DNA follows: TGTGCCAGCAGCTTAGCGGGGGGGCGGAATCAGCCCCAGCATTTT. Translated: CASSLAGGRNQPQHF.

This rearrangement joins TRBV5-1 to TRBJ1-4; no clear D gene. This CDR3 is 13 amino acids long. The V end was cut by 0 bases, the J end by 7 bases, with 7 bases between. Per the germline V gene, CDR1 is SGHRS and CDR2 is YFSETQ. The CDR3 here is CASSLEKGEKLFF. The CDR3, as DNA: TGCGCCAGCAGCTTGGAGAAGGGTGAAAAACTGTTTTTT.

Details on this clone: At one end the junction does not follow the germline gene, possibly because of a read error. J is TRBJ2-7 and V is TRBV7-7; the match to TRBD1 covers 10 bases. CDR1 is SSHAT, CDR2 FNYEAQ, per germline (reference sequence). The CDR3 is 14 residues long. As DNA, the CDR3 is TGTGCTAGCAGCCGAGGACAGGGGGCCTACGAGCAGTACTTC. It codes for CASSRGQGAYEQYF.

The chain combines TRBV29-1 with TRBJ2-7; tentatively, D is TRBD1 or TRBD2 (7 bases each). This CDR3 region has 13 residues. The V end was cut by 5 bases, the J end by 3 bases, with 14 bases between. From germline, CDR1 is SQVTM and CDR2 ANQGSEA. In DNA form, the CDR3 reads TGCAGCGTTAAGGGGGGGGACAGCTACGAGCAGTACTTC. Its protein is CSVKGGDSYEQYF.

The chain joins TRBV24-1 to TRBJ2-5, with a tentative D call TRBD2 (6 bases). Germline V lookup: CDR1 KGHDR, CDR2 SFDVKD. The CDR3 has 20 amino acids. Trimming took 5 bases from V and 4 from J, leaving 31 bases between them. CDR3 DNA sequence: TGTGCCACCAGTGCCGGCGGGGTCGCTATCCGACCCGGAATGAGAGAGACCCAGTACTTC. Translation: CATSAGGVAIRPGMRETQYF.

This rearrangement joins TRBV6-1 to TRBJ1-2; a possible D gene is TRBD1 (5 bases). The germline V and J ends were trimmed by 1 base and 4 bases, with 13 bases remaining between them. The length of the CDR3 is 15 residues. Germline CDR1 and CDR2: MNHNS and SASEGT. The CDR3 DNA follows: TGTGCCAGCAGTGAAGGGCCTCAGGGAGCCTATGGCTACACCTTC. It codes for CASSEGPQGAYGYTF.

The V call is TRBV6-1, the J call TRBJ1-2, with D unresolved. V lost 2 bases and J 3 bases, leaving 10 bases between the germline ends. Germline assignment: CDR1 MNHNS and CDR2 SASEGT. The CDR3 is made up of 14 amino acids. The CDR3 sequence is CASSEIGGDYGYTF. CDR3 sequence (DNA): TGTGCCAGCAGTGAAATAGGAGGTGACTATGGCTACACCTTC.

This rearrangement joins TRBV28 to TRBJ1-3; 10 bases line up with TRBD1. Germline CDR1 reads MDHEN; CDR2 reads SYDVKM. This CDR3 spans 17 amino acids. With V trimmed by 10 bases and J by 4 bases, 16 bases remained unmatched. The CDR3 bases are TGTGCCACCATCTTCGGGACAGGGGAAAAAGGGGGAAACACCATATATTTT. It encodes CATIFGTGEKGGNTIYF.

The chain recombines TRBV28 with TRBJ1-6; 9 positions agree with TRBD1. V shed 8 bases, J shed 9 bases, and the junction held 14 bases outside the gene matches. Per germline, CDR1 MDHEN and CDR2 SYDVKM. CDR3 length equals 16 residues. The CDR3 nucleotides read TGTGCCAGCGGATTACCGTCGGGGACAGGGTTTTCACCCCTCCACTTT. This sequence encodes CASGLPSGTGFSPLHF.

The gene calls are TRBV3-1 (or the pseudogene TRBV3-2) and TRBJ1-1; D unclear. V lost 4 bases and J 1 base, leaving 7 bases between the germline ends. The CDR3 extends over 13 amino acids. In germline, CDR1 is LGHDT, CDR2 YNNKEL (reference sequence). The CDR3 is CASSPAGNTEAFF. The DNA for the CDR3 is TGTGCCAGCAGCCCAGCGGGGAACACTGAAGCTTTCTTT.

The chain links TRBV5-6 to TRBJ2-7; D perhaps matches TRBD1 (6 bases). CDR1 and CDR2 (germline): SGHDT, YYEEEE. V was shortened by 4 bases and J by 2 bases, with 16 bases between the two germline ends. The CDR3 loop spans 15 amino acids. The CDR3 DNA reads as TGTGCCAGCAGCCCCGGACAGCAACGAGCCTACGAGCAGTACTTC. This sequence encodes CASSPGQQRAYEQYF.

The chain carries TRBV3-1 (or the pseudogene TRBV3-2) and TRBJ2-7; D perhaps matches TRBD2 (6 bases). The V and J ends lost 8 bases and 5 bases respectively, with 10 bases between them. There are 11 residues in the CDR3. The germline V gene has CDR1 LGHDT and CDR2 YNNKEL (reference sequence). CDR3 in amino acids: CASGTGDEQYF. The CDR3 coding sequence is TGTGCCAGCGGGACGGGAGACGAGCAGTACTTC.

This clone was observed once. The genes are TRBV5-1 and TRBJ1-4; TRBD1 agrees at 11 bases. J lost 6 bases, V lost 4 bases, and 8 bases had no gene match. This CDR3 is built from 16 residues. Germline values: CDR1 SGHRS, CDR2 YFSETQ. CDR3 sequence: CASSERTGGGYEKLFF. DNA for the CDR3: TGCGCCAGCAGCGAAAGGACAGGGGGCGGGTATGAAAAACTGTTTTTT.

The chain carries TRBV9 and TRBJ2-7; D possibly corresponds to TRBD2 (6 bases). Per germline, CDR1 SGDLS and CDR2 YYNGEE. V was shortened by 2 bases and J by 4 bases, with 13 bases between the two germline ends. The CDR3 is 14 amino acids. CDR3 sequence: CASSVTQAGYEQYF. CDR3 in DNA: TGTGCCAGCAGCGTGACTCAAGCGGGTTACGAGCAGTACTTC.

This clone is deemed medium-sized. The V and J genes are TRBV7-2 and TRBJ2-2; the match to TRBD1 covers 8 bases. Germline V gene lookup returns CDR1 SGHTA and CDR2 FQGNSA. This CDR3 is 18 amino acids long. J gave up 0 bases and V 5 bases, and 11 bases lay outside the gene matches. CDR3 bases: TGTGCCAGCAGCAGATACTTGGGACAGGCAGCGAACACCGGGGAGCTGTTTTTT. Translating it yields CASSRYLGQAANTGELFF. The full variable domain, completed using reference TRBV7-2 and TRBJ2-2, is GAGVSQSPSNKVTEKGKDVELRCDPISGHTALYWYRQSLGQGLEFLIYFQGNSAPDKSGLPSDRFSAERTGGSVSTLTIQRTQQEDSAVYLCASSRYLGQAANTGELFFGEGSRLTVL.

The V and J genes are TRBV10-3 and TRBJ1-1; 7 bases agree with TRBD1. The CDR3 has 14 residues. V was clipped by 6 bases and J by 1 base; unmatched bases: 5. Germline-derived CDR1 and CDR2 are ENHRY and SYGVKD. The CDR3 sequence is CAIRRGQKNTEAFF. The CDR3 region has the DNA TGTGCCATCAGGAGGGGACAGAAGAACACTGAAGCTTTCTTT.

The rearrangement joins TRBV27 to TRBJ2-7; tentatively, D is TRBD2 (7 bases). Trimming left V 5 bases short and J 5 bases short, with 19 bases between. Germline V gene lookup returns CDR1 MNHEY and CDR2 SMNVEV (reference sequence). The CDR3 sequence is 15 residues long. CDR3 in DNA: TGTGCCAGCAGTGCTACAGGGAGAGGGGGGGACGAGCAGTACTTC. Residues: CASSATGRGGDEQYF.

The rearrangement links TRBV5-1 to TRBJ2-2, with 8 nucleotides matching TRBD2. The ends lost 9 bases at V and 5 bases at J; junction bases unmatched: 12. This CDR3 region has 15 residues. Per germline, CDR1 SGHRS and CDR2 YFSETQ. The CDR3 DNA sequence: TGCGCCACCGGGAGGGACGGTGGAGGAACCGGGGAGCTGTTTTTT. As protein: CATGRDGGGTGELFF.

V usage is TRBV30 and J usage is TRBJ1-4; D not resolved. The V gene lost 5 bases and the J gene lost 8 bases, with 15 bases spanning the gap. Germline CDR1 is GTSNPN and CDR2 is SVGIG (reference sequence). This CDR3 spans 13 amino acids. The CDR3 bases are TGTGCCTGGGAGGATAAGCCCTTGGAAAAACTGTTTTTT. Its translation is CAWEDKPLEKLFF.

The chain joins TRBV6-5 to TRBJ1-1, with D maybe TRBD1 (5 bases). CDR1 and CDR2 (germline): MNHEY, SVGAGI. Trimming removed 0 bases from V and 0 bases from J, with 8 bases in between. The CDR3 is 15 amino acids. CDR3 in DNA: TGTGCCAGCAGTTACTCCCGGGGCTTGAACACTGAAGCTTTCTTT. Residues: CASSYSRGLNTEAFF.

The V gene is TRBV28, the J gene TRBJ2-7; no reliable D call. The CDR3 covers 15 residues. Germline CDR1 and CDR2: MDHEN and SYDVKM. V was cut by 1 base and J by 0 bases, with 10 bases left in between. CDR3 sequence: CASSLLAASSYEQYF. The CDR3 DNA reads TGTGCCAGCAGTTTATTAGCAGCCAGCTCCTACGAGCAGTACTTC. The full variable domain, completed using reference TRBV28 and TRBJ2-7, is DVKVTQSSRYLVKRTGEKVFLECVQDMDHENMFWYRQDPGLGLRLIYFSYDVKMKEKGDIPEGYSVSREKKERFSLILESASTNQTSMYLCASSLLAASSYEQYFGPGTRLTVT.

The J gene is TRBJ1-5, the V gene TRBV24-1; TRBD1 aligns across 7 bases. The CDR3 spans 15 residues. The V gene end was trimmed by 5 bases and the J gene end by 4 bases; junction bases not matched to a gene: 7. Germline V CDR1 and CDR2: KGHDR, SFDVKD. CDR3: CATSGSGGGNQPQHF. CDR3 bases: TGTGCCACCAGTGGCTCAGGGGGAGGGAATCAGCCCCAGCATTTT.

This chain links TRBV5-6 with TRBJ2-2; D perhaps matches TRBD1 (5 bases). Germline CDR1 and CDR2: SGHDT and YYEEEE. The germline V and J ends were trimmed by 5 bases and 0 bases, with 11 bases remaining between them. The CDR3 loop spans 15 amino acids. DNA of the CDR3: TGTGCCAGCAGTTATGACAGATCGAACACCGGGGAGCTGTTTTTT. This codes for CASSYDRSNTGELFF.

This clone has a single count. The chain combines TRBV30 with TRBJ2-6; D is possibly TRBD1 (6 bases). CDR1 is GTSNPN and CDR2 is SVGIG in the germline V gene (reference sequence). The CDR3 has 14 amino acids. Trimming removed 2 bases at V and 3 bases at J, with 8 bases between. In nucleotides, the CDR3 is TGTGCCTGGAGTAGGGGGTATGGGGCCAACGTCCTGACTTTC. Encoded protein: CAWSRGYGANVLTF.

The chain employs TRBV19 and TRBJ2-2; D remains unclear. The CDR3 contains 12 residues. Trimming took 10 bases from V and 6 from J, leaving 12 bases between them. From germline, CDR1 is LNHDA and CDR2 SQIVND (reference sequence). CDR3 region: CATRPGAGELFF. The CDR3 nucleotides read TGTGCCACCCGACCTGGCGCCGGGGAGCTGTTTTTT. Full variable domain (rest looked up from reference TRBV19 and TRBJ2-2): DGGITQSPKYLFRKEGQNVTLSCEQNLNHDAMYWYRQDPGQGLRLIYYSQIVNDFQKGDIAEGYSVSREKKESFPLTVTSAQKNPTAFYLCATRPGAGELFFGEGSRLTVL.

The CDR3 region has the DNA TGTGCCAGCAGCTTGGGTCGTGGTGAAAAACTGTTTTTT. It specifies CASSLGRGEKLFF. The chain couples TRBV7-9 to TRBJ1-4; D is unclear. CDR3 size: 13 residues. The ends were cut back, 3 bases at V and 7 bases at J, with 9 bases in the middle. CDR1 and CDR2 from the germline V gene are SEHNR and FQNEAQ (reference sequence).

The table lists this clone with a few counts. The chain is built from TRBV5-6 and TRBJ1-2; D remains unclear. CDR1 SGHDT and CDR2 YYEEEE come from the germline V gene. Trimming shortened V by 4 bases and J by 2 bases, and 9 bases separated the two germline ends. This CDR3 comprises 13 residues. As DNA, the CDR3 is TGTGCCAGCAGCCCCTCCGAAAACTATGGCTACACCTTC. This codes for CASSPSENYGYTF.

This clone came up once. V usage is TRBV3-1 (or the pseudogene TRBV3-2) and J usage is TRBJ1-2; 7 nucleotides line up with TRBD1. Germline assignment: CDR1 LGHDT and CDR2 YNNKEL (reference sequence). This CDR3 spans 13 amino acids. V trimming: 5 bases; J trimming: 7 bases; junction bases outside the gene matches: 7. This CDR3 reads CASSWGEGAGYTF. Here the CDR3 DNA reads TGTGCCAGCAGCTGGGGGGAGGGGGCTGGCTACACCTTC.

CDR3 DNA sequence: TGTGCCAGCAGCGTAGGGTTAGGCAGGGAGGGGAATGAGCAGTTCTTC. As protein: CASSVGLGREGNEQFF. V and J are TRBV9 and TRBJ2-1; 7 nucleotides line up with TRBD2. The CDR3 contains 16 residues. V lost 0 bases to trimming and J lost 7 bases; unmatched junction nucleotides: 10. Germline assignment: CDR1 SGDLS and CDR2 YYNGEE.